The entry that follows covers one TCR beta chain sequence. No antigen is known for it. Base qualities are not at hand, and no much larger clone is one base apart. This sample was included in a study of patients and donors after allogeneic stem cell transplantation (dated by TCRdb to about 2020). According to the germline V gene (reference sequence), CDR1 reads SGHKS and CDR2 reads YYEKEE. Spanning cysteine to phenylalanine, the CDR3 consists of 15 amino acids. The CDR3 DNA has 45 bases and is translated from base 1. V loses 6 bases, J loses 8 bases, and the germline ends lie 23 bases apart. Libraries were built with RT-PCR. Data came from a NextSeq 550. TCRdb reprocessed the public reads (quality trimming at Q25 with fastp, clone calling with MiXCR) and kept in-frame beta chains. CDR3 protein sequences are deduplicated, and each keeps its most common genes and DNA. The sample table contains about 150,000 distinct CDR3 sequences; only one count was recorded for about 40% of them. The top ten hold roughly 52% of the sample.

Input material: blood, either unsorted or a sorted T cell fraction (not recorded which). The chain joins TRBV5-5 to TRBJ1-2, with the D segment identity uncertain. The receptor comes from a human donor who was either an allogeneic HSCT recipient or a stem cell or donor lymphocyte infusion donor (not recorded which). It is not recorded whose cells these are; they may come from a transplant donor. The CDR3 region has the sequence CASTFCPGETYGYTF. The DNA sequence is as follows: TGTGCCAGCACCTTCTGCCCAGGAGAGACCTACGGCTACACCTTC.